Each of the 10 T cell receptor beta chains below was sequenced from the same sample in a study of response to subunit inactivated influenza vaccine. Each CDR3 protein is one row after TCRdb ran MiXCR on the RT-PCR reads. The sample holds hundreds of thousands of distinct CDR3 sequences, about 15% seen once. This specimen was PBMCs from blood, taken 14 to 15 days before vaccination. These receptors came from a man aged 45 to 65 who received an inactivated influenza vaccine.

In this sample, this clonotype turned up once. This chain connects TRBV28 to TRBJ1-1; 8 positions agree with TRBD1. After removal of 6 bases from V and 11 bases from J, the junction contained 8 bases not matched to a gene. CDR3 length: 12 amino acids. Germline V gives CDR1 MDHEN, CDR2 SYDVKM. CDR3 DNA: TGTGCCAGCAGCCGAGGACAGGGCGACGCTTTCTTT. Translation: CASSRGQGDAFF.

This clonotype was seen at least ten times. This chain uses TRBV3-1 with TRBJ2-1; 9 nucleotides match TRBD2. Germline V gene lookup returns CDR1 LGHDT and CDR2 YNNKEL (reference sequence). The junction had 13 bases not matched to a gene; V was cut back by 2 bases and J by 8 bases. The CDR3 covers 17 residues. The CDR3 DNA follows: TGTGCCAGCAGCCAAAGAGTAGCGGGGGCCCGTCGAGATGAGCAGTTCTTC. Amino acids: CASSQRVAGARRDEQFF.

This clonotype appeared a few times. An end of the junction does not agree with germline; a read error may underlie this. The chain joins TRBV24-1 to TRBJ1-2, with D maybe TRBD1 (6 bases). The CDR3 length is 13 residues. The germline CDR1 and CDR2 sequences are KGHDR and SFDVKD. The CDR3 reads CATSGGPRIALSF. CDR3 sequence (DNA): TGTGCCACCAGTGGGGGGCCGCGTATAGCACTCTCCTTC.

This clonotype was observed a handful of times. V gene TRBV29-1 combines with J gene TRBJ2-2; D is uncertain. The ends were cut back, 4 bases at V and 5 bases at J, with 8 bases in the middle. The germline gives CDR1 SQVTM, CDR2 ANQGSEA. CDR3 length: 12 amino acids. The CDR3 DNA sequence: TGCAGCGTTGCCGAGACTACCGGGGAGCTGTTTTTT. It codes for CSVAETTGELFF.

The chain couples TRBV6-5 to TRBJ2-7; D possibly matches TRBD1 or TRBD2 (6 bases each). Trimming took off 2 bases at V and 0 bases at J, with 11 bases between the two ends. This CDR3 contains 15 residues. Germline CDR1 and CDR2: MNHEY and SVGAGI. CDR3 nucleotides: TGTGCCAGCAGTTACAGGAAGGGGGGCTCCTACGAGCAGTACTTC. Translation gives CASSYRKGGSYEQYF.

The table lists this clonotype with a few counts. As DNA, the CDR3 is TGTGCCGCCAGACAAGGAGATACGCAGTATTTT. It codes for CAARQGDTQYF. The genes are TRBV6-2 or TRBV6-3 and TRBJ2-3; D call uncertain. The CDR3 loop spans 11 amino acids. Germline loops: CDR1 MNHEY, CDR2 SVGEGT. V was shortened by 11 bases and J by 5 bases, with 11 bases between the two germline ends.

Many counts were recorded for this clonotype. This chain uses TRBV5-6 with TRBJ2-5, with TRBD1 matching over 8 bases. V lost 3 bases and J lost 3; bases outside the gene matches: 4. This CDR3 comprises 14 residues. Germline CDR1 is SGHDT and CDR2 is YYEEEE. The CDR3 DNA reads as TGTGCCAGCAGCTCTGACAGGGGCGAAGAGACCCAGTACTTC. Amino acids: CASSSDRGEETQYF.

The chain is built from TRBV4-2 and TRBJ2-5; D is perhaps TRBD2 (5 bases). This CDR3 contains 15 residues. With 0 bases removed from V and 4 bases from J, the gap between germline ends came to 12 bases. Germline CDR1 and CDR2: LGHNA and YNFKEQ. The CDR3 region has the DNA TGTGCCAGCAGCCAAGATTTTGGAGGTGGAGAGACCCAGTACTTC. Translation: CASSQDFGGGETQYF.

This clonotype was seen at least ten times. The genes are TRBV20-1 and TRBJ2-1; TRBD2 is a possible D gene (6 bases). The V gene lost 6 bases and the J gene lost 0 bases, with 18 bases spanning the gap. In germline, CDR1 is DFQATT, CDR2 SNEGSKA (reference sequence). The CDR3 is 16 residues long. CDR3 nucleotide sequence: TGCAGTGCGTATTCCGGGACTTATTTCTCCTACAATGAGCAGTTCTTC. Protein sequence: CSAYSGTYFSYNEQFF.

This clonotype was observed a handful of times. This chain uses TRBV10-3 with TRBJ2-2, with 10 bases matching TRBD1. V lost 6 bases to trimming and J lost 1 base; unmatched junction nucleotides: 2. The germline V gene encodes CDR1 ENHRY and CDR2 SYGVKD. This CDR3 comprises 15 residues. CDR3 DNA sequence: TGTGCCATCAGAAGGACAGGGGGGAACACCGGGGAGCTGTTTTTT. Its protein product is CAIRRTGGNTGELFF.